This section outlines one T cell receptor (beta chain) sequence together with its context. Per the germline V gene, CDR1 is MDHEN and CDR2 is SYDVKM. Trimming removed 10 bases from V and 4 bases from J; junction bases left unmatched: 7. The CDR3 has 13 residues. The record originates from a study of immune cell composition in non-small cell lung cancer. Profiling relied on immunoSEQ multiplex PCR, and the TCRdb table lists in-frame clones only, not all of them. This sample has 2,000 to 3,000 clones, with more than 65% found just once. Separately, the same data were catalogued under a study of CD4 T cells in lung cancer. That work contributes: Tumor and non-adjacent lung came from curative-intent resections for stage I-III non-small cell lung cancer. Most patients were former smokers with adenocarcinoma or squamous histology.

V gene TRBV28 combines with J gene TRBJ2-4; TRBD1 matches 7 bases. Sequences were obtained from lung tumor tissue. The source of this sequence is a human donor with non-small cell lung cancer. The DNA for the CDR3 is TGTGCCACCTACAGACAGGGAAAAAACATTCAGTACTTC. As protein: CATYRQGKNIQYF.